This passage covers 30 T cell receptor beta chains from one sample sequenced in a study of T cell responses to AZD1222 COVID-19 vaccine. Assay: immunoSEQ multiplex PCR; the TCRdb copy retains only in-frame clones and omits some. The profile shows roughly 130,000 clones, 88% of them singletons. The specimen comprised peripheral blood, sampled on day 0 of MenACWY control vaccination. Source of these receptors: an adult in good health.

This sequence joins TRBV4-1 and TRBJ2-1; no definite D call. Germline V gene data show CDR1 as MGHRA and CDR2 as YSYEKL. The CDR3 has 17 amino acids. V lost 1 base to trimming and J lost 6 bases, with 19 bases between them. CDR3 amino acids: CASSQVLKDRKLNEQFF. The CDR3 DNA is TGCGCCAGCAGCCAAGTCCTGAAGGACCGCAAACTCAATGAGCAGTTCTTC.

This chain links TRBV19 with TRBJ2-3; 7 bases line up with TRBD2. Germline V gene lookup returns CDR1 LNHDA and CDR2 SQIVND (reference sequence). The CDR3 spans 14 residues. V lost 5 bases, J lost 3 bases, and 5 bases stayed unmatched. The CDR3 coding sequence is TGTGCCAGTAGTCGGTGGGAGGGGACAGATACGCAGTATTTT. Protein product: CASSRWEGTDTQYF.

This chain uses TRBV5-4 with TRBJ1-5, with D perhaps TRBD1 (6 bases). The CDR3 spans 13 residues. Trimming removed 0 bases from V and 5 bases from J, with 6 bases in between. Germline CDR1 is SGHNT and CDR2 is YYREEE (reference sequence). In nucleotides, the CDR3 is TGTGCCAGCAGCTTGGACAGGGATCAGCCCCAGCATTTT. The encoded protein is CASSLDRDQPQHF.

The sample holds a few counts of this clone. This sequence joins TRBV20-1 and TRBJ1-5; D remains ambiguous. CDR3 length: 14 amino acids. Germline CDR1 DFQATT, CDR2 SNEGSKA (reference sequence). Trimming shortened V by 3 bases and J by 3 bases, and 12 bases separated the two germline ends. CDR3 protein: CSASQQPLNQPQHF. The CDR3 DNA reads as TGCAGTGCTAGTCAACAGCCCCTCAATCAGCCCCAGCATTTT.

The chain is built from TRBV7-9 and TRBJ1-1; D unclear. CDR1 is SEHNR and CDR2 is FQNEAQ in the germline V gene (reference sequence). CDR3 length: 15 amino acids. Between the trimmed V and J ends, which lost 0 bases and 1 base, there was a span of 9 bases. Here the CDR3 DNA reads TGTGCCAGCAGCTTAGCACCGACACAGAACACTGAAGCTTTCTTT. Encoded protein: CASSLAPTQNTEAFF.

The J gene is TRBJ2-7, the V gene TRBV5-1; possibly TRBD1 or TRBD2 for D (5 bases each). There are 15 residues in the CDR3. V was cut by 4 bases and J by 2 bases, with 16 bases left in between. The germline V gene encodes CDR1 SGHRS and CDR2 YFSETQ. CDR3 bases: TGCGCCAGCAGCCCAGCAAGGGACGGAACCTACGAGCAGTACTTC. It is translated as CASSPARDGTYEQYF.

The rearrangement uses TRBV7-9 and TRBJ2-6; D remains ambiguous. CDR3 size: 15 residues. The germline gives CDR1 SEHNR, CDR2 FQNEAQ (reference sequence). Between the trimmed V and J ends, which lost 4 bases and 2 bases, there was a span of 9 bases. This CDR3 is CASSSEKTGANVLTF. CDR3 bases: TGTGCCAGCAGCTCGGAAAAAACTGGGGCCAACGTCCTGACTTTC.

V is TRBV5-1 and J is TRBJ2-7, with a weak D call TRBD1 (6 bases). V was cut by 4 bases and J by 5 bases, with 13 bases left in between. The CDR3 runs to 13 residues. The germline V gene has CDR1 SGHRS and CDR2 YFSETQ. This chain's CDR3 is CASSMGQGNEQYF. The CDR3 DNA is TGCGCCAGCAGCATGGGTCAGGGGAACGAGCAGTACTTC.

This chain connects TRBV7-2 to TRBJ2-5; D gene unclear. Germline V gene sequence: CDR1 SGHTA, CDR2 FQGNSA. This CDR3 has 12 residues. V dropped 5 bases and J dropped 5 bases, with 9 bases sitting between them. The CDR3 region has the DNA TGTGCCAGCAGCCAGGTCCGGGAGACCCAGTACTTC. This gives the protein CASSQVRETQYF.

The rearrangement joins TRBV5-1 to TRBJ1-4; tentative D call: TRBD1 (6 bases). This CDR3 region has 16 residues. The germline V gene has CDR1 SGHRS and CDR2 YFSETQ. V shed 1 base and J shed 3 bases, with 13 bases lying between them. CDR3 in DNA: TGCGCCAGCAGCTTGAATTACGGACAGCCTAATGAAAAACTGTTTTTT. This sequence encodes CASSLNYGQPNEKLFF.

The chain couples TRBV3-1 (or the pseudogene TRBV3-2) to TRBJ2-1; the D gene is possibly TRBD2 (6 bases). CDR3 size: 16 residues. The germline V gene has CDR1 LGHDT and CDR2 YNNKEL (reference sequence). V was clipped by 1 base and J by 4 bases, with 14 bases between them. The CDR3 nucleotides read TGTGCCAGCAGCCAAGGTCAGCGGGCAGATTACAATGAGCAGTTCTTC. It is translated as CASSQGQRADYNEQFF.

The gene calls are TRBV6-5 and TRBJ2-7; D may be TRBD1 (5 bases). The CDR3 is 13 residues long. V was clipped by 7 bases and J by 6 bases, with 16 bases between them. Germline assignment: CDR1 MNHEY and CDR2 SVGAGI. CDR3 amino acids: CASNRFGYSEQYF. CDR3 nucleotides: TGTGCCAGCAACAGGTTTGGTTACTCCGAGCAGTACTTC.

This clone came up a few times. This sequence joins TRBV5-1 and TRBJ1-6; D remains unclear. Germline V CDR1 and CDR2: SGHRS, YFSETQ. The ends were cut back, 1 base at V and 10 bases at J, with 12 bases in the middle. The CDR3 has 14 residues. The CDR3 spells CASSLYGVRSPLHF. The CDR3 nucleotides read TGCGCCAGCAGCTTGTATGGGGTTCGATCACCCCTCCACTTT.

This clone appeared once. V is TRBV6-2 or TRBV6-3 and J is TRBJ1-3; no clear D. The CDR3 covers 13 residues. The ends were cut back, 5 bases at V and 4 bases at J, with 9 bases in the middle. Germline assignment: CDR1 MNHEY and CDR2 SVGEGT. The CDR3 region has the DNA TGTGCCAGCAGTCGGAATCCCGGAAACACCATATATTTT. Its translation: CASSRNPGNTIYF.

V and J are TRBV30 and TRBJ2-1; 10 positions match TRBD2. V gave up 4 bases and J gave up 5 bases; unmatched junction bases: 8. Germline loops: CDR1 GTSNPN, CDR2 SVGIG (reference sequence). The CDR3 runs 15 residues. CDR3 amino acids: CAWTQPTSGNNEQFF. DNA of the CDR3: TGTGCCTGGACCCAACCCACTAGCGGGAACAATGAGCAGTTCTTC.

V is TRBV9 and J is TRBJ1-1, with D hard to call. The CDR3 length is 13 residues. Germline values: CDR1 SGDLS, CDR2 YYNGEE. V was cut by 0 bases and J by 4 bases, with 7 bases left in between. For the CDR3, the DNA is TGTGCCAGCAGCGTAGCAGCGGGCACTGAAGCTTTCTTT. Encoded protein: CASSVAAGTEAFF. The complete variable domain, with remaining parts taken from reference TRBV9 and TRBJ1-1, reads DSGVTQTPKHLITATGQRVTLRCSPRSGDLSVYWYQQSLDQGLQFLIQYYNGEERAKGNILERFSAQQFPDLHSELNLSSLELGDSALYFCASSVAAGTEAFFGQGTRLTVV.

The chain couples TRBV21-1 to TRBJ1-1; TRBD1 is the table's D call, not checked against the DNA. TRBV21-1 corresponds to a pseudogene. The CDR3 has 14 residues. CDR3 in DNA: TGTGCCAGCGAAAAGTGGACAGTGAACACTGAAGCTTTCTTT. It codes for CASEKWTVNTEAFF.

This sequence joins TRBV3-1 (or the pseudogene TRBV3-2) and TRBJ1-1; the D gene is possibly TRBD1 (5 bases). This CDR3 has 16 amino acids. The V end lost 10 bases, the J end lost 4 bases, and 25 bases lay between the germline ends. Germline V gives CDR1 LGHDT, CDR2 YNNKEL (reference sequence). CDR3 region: CATQGARGAGGTEAFF. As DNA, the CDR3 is TGTGCCACGCAGGGTGCGCGGGGAGCCGGAGGCACTGAAGCTTTCTTT.

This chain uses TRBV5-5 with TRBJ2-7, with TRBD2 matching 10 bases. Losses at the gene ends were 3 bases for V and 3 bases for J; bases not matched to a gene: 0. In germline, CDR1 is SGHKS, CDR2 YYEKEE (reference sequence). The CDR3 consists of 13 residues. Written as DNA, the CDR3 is TGTGCCAGCAGCTGGACTAGCGGCTACGAGCAGTACTTC. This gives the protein CASSWTSGYEQYF.

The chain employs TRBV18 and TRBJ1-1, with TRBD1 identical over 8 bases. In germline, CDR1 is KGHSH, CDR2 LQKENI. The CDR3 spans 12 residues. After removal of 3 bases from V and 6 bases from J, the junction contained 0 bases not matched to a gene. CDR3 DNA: TGTGCCAGCTCACCGGACAGGGCTGAAGCTTTCTTT. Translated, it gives CASSPDRAEAFF. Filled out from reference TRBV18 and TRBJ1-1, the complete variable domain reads NAGVMQNPRHLVRRRGQEARLRCSPMKGHSHVYWYRQLPEEGLKFMVYLQKENIIDESGMPKERFSAEFPKEGPSILRIQQVVRGDSAAYFCASSPDRAEAFFGQGTRLTVV.

The CDR3 nucleotides are TGTGCCAGCAGCAGCCAGCGGGAACAGCCAGAGACCCAGTACTTC. It yields the protein CASSSQREQPETQYF. The chain has TRBV21-1 and TRBJ2-5; TRBD2 reflects the table's D call only, with no check against the DNA. TRBV21-1 is a listed pseudogene. This CDR3 is built from 15 residues.

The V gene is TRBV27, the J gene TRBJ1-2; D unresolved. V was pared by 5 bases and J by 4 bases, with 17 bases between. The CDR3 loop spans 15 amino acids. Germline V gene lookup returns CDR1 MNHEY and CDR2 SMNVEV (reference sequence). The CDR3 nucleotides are TGTGCCAGCAGTACACGGGGATCCGGTGGCTATGGCTACACCTTC. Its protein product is CASSTRGSGGYGYTF.

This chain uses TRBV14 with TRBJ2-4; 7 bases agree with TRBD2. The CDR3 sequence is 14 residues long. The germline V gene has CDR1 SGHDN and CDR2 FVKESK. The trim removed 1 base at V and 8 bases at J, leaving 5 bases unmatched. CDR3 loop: CASSQGRETDIQYF. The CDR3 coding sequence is TGTGCCAGCAGCCAAGGGCGGGAGACGGACATTCAGTACTTC.

The DNA for the CDR3 is TGTGCCAGCAGCCTCCGAGGAGGCTCCTACAATGAGCAGTTCTTC. Protein: CASSLRGGSYNEQFF. This chain uses TRBV14 with TRBJ2-1; D possibly corresponds to TRBD2 (5 bases). Germline values: CDR1 SGHDN, CDR2 FVKESK. V was trimmed by 4 bases and J by 0 bases, leaving 10 bases between them. The length of the CDR3 is 15 residues.

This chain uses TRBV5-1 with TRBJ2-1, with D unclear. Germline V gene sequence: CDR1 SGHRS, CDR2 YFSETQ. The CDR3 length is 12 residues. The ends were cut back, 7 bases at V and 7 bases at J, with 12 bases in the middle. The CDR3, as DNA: TGCGCCAGCCAATTGGCGAGGAATGAGCAGTTCTTC. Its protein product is CASQLARNEQFF.

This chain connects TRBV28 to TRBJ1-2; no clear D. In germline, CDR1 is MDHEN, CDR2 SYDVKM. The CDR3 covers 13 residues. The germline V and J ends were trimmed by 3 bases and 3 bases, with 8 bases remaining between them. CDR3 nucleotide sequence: TGTGCCAGCAGTTTGGGAGTGGACTATGGCTACACCTTC. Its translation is CASSLGVDYGYTF.

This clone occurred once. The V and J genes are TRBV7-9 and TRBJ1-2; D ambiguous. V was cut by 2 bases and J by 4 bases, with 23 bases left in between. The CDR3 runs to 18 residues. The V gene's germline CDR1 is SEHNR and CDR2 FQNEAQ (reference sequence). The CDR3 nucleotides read TGTGCCAGCAGCTTAATCGGGTATGAACACGACGGACTCTATGGCTACACCTTC. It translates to CASSLIGYEHDGLYGYTF.

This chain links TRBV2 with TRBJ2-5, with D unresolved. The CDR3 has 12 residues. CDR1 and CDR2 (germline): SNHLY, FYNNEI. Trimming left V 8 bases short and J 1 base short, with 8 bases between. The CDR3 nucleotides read TGTGCCAGCTGTAGCACCCAAGAGACCCAGTACTTC. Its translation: CASCSTQETQYF.

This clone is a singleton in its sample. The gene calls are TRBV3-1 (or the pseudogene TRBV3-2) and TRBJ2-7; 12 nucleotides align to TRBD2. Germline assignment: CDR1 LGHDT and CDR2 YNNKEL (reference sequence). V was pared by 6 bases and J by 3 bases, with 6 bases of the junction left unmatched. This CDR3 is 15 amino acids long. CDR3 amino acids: CASSRGTSGRYEQYF. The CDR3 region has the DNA TGTGCCAGCAGTCGCGGGACTAGCGGGCGCTACGAGCAGTACTTC.

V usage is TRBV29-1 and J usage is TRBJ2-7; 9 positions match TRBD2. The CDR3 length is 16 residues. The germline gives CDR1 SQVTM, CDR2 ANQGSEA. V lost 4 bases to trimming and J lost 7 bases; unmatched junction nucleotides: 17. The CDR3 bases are TGCAGCGTTGTTTGGCGGGAGGGCTCCTTGGGGGAAGAGCAGTACTTC. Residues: CSVVWREGSLGEEQYF.